These T cell receptor beta chains were read from a single sample in a study of blood T cell repertoires in COVID-19. Sequencing used immunoSEQ multiplex PCR; TCRdb keeps in-frame clones, though not all of them. The table has around 430,000 clones, around nine tenths seen once. What was sequenced was PBMCs or T cells enriched from blood (not recorded which). The receptor set was obtained from a woman aged 50 to 60 who had recovered from COVID-19. Both conserved end residues are part of each CDR3. The D gene is left open where the match is weak. Only part of the rows carry a size: once, few, many, or a class if the clone is expanded.

CDR3 DNA	CDR3 protein	D gene	J gene	CDR3 length	clone size	V gene
TGTGCCAGCACTGAAGGGACAGCAACTAATGAAAAACTGTTTTTT	CASTEGTATNEKLFF	TRBD1	TRBJ1-4	15	-	TRBV7-9
TGTGCCAGCAGCCAAAGCGACAGGGGGTCTGAAGCTTTCTTT	CASSQSDRGSEAFF	TRBD1	TRBJ1-1	14	-	TRBV4-2
TGTGCCAGCAGTTTCCGCGGGTCTTCCTACAATGAGCAGTTCTTC	CASSFRGSSYNEQFF	-	TRBJ2-1	15	-	TRBV27
TGTGCCAGTACGCGGATCCCTGCAACTAATGAAAAACTGTTTTTT	CASTRIPATNEKLFF	-	TRBJ1-4	15	-	TRBV19
TGTGCCAGCAGCCACTCCATTAGCTCCTATAATTCACCCCTCCACTTT	CASSHSISSYNSPLHF	-	TRBJ1-6	16	-	TRBV11-2
TGTGCCAGCAGAGGTGAGGGACTGGCTTCAACTAATGAAAAACTGTTTTTT	CASRGEGLASTNEKLFF	-	TRBJ1-4	17	-	TRBV28
TGCGCCAGCAGCTTACACAGGGGAGATGAAGCTTTCTTT	CASSLHRGDEAFF	TRBD1	TRBJ1-1	13	-	TRBV5-1
TGTGCCAGCAGTGCGGCGCTAGCGGGGGTCAATGAGCAGTTCTTC	CASSAALAGVNEQFF	TRBD2	TRBJ2-1	15	-	TRBV2
TGTGCCAGCAGTGTAGGCAGGTTTTCGTCGGATGAAGCTTTCTTT	CASSVGRFSSDEAFF	-	TRBJ1-1	15	-	TRBV2
TGTGCCAGCTCACCAGGAGAGACAACTAATGAAAAACTGTTTTTT	CASSPGETTNEKLFF	-	TRBJ1-4	15	-	TRBV18
TGTGCCAGCAGCTTAGACGGGGGGAACACCGGGGAGCTGTTTTTT	CASSLDGGNTGELFF	-	TRBJ2-2	15	-	TRBV13
TGTGCCAGCAGTGAAATCCCCTGGAGGGGACTCGGTAATTCACCCCTCCACTTT	CASSEIPWRGLGNSPLHF	-	TRBJ1-6	18	-	TRBV2
TGTGCCAGCTCGACCGGGACAGGGCCCGGGGGCACTGAAGCTTTCTTT	CASSTGTGPGGTEAFF	TRBD1	TRBJ1-1	16	once	TRBV18
TGTGCCAGCAGCCTACGGAACCAGGACAGGTGCGACTCCTACGAGCAGTACTTC	CASSLRNQDRCDSYEQYF	TRBD1	TRBJ2-7	18	-	TRBV11-3
TGTGCCAGCAGCCAAGGGACAGGGGGCGTAGAAAAACTGTTTTTT	CASSQGTGGVEKLFF	TRBD1	TRBJ1-4	15	-	TRBV7-3
TGTGCCAGCAGCGTTCTCAGTTTTTCACCCCTCCACTTT	CASSVLSFSPLHF	-	TRBJ1-6	13	-	TRBV9
TGTGCCAGCAGTTACCTGCCGGAGCATGCTGGAAACACCATATATTTT	CASSYLPEHAGNTIYF	-	TRBJ1-3	16	-	TRBV6-5
TGTGCCAGTACAACAGGGAATCCCGGGGAGCTGTTTTTT	CASTTGNPGELFF	-	TRBJ2-2	13	-	TRBV28
TGTGCCAGCAGTTTAGAAGGGGGCACCGGGGAGCTGTTTTTT	CASSLEGGTGELFF	-	TRBJ2-2	14	-	TRBV27
TGTGCCAGCAGTTTACGGTTGACTTTACAAGAGACCCAGTACTTC	CASSLRLTLQETQYF	-	TRBJ2-5	15	-	TRBV27
TGTGCCAGCAGCTCCTACTACCGGACTAGCGGTTACAATGAGCAGTTCTTC	CASSSYYRTSGYNEQFF	TRBD2	TRBJ2-1	17	-	TRBV11-3
TGTGCCATCAGTGAGATCCGCCCGGGGGGGTATAATTCACCCCTCCACTTT	CAISEIRPGGYNSPLHF	-	TRBJ1-6	17	-	TRBV10-3
TGTGCCAGCAGCGTCGGACAGGGCCAAGAGACCCAGTACTTC	CASSVGQGQETQYF	TRBD1	TRBJ2-5	14	few	TRBV9
TGTGCCAGCAGCTTAGGGCAGGGGGCAAGCGGCTACACCTTC	CASSLGQGASGYTF	TRBD1	TRBJ1-2	14	-	TRBV13
TGTGCCAGCAGCTCTACAGGGGGAACTAATGAAAAACTGTTTTTT	CASSSTGGTNEKLFF	TRBD1	TRBJ1-4	15	-	TRBV5-4
TGCGCCAGCAGGCTAGGGGGCTCGAACACTGAAGCTTTCTTT	CASRLGGSNTEAFF	TRBD1	TRBJ1-1	14	-	TRBV5-1
TGTGCCAGCAGCTTGTGGGGGGGAAATCAGCCCCAGCATTTT	CASSLWGGNQPQHF	-	TRBJ1-5	14	-	TRBV5-6
TGTGCCAGCAGTCAGAACCCGACACTTAACACTGAAGCTTTCTTT	CASSQNPTLNTEAFF	-	TRBJ1-1	15	-	TRBV27
TGTGCCAGTAGCTTGACTAGCGGGGGGGCCTCAGATACGCAGTATTTT	CASSLTSGGASDTQYF	TRBD2	TRBJ2-3	16	-	TRBV19
TGTGCCAGCAGCTCCCGCCAGGGCAGGGCAGATACGCAGTATTTT	CASSSRQGRADTQYF	-	TRBJ2-3	15	-	TRBV6-5
TGTGCCACCCGGCGGGGGGAAGGTCAGCCCCAGCATTTT	CATRRGEGQPQHF	-	TRBJ1-5	13	-	TRBV6-5
TGCGCCAGCAGCACGGGACAGGGGGCTACTCACACTGAAGCTTTCTTT	CASSTGQGATHTEAFF	TRBD1	TRBJ1-1	16	-	TRBV5-1
TGTGCCAGCAGTGATCCCCGGTCCGGGAATTCACCCCTCCACTTT	CASSDPRSGNSPLHF	-	TRBJ1-6	15	-	TRBV25-1
TGTGCCAGCAGCTTAGGGGGCTCGAATGAAAAACTGTTTTTT	CASSLGGSNEKLFF	TRBD1	TRBJ1-4	14	-	TRBV5-6
TGTGCCAGCAGCGCCACAGGGATGGAGACCCAGTACTTC	CASSATGMETQYF	-	TRBJ2-5	13	once	TRBV7-2
TGTGCCAGCACCACAAGAGGAGGGGTCCCTGAAGCTTTCTTT	CASTTRGGVPEAFF	-	TRBJ1-1	14	-	TRBV27
TGTGCCAGCAGCTTAGGGCCCGAAGCTTTCTTT	CASSLGPEAFF	-	TRBJ1-1	11	-	TRBV11-2
TGTGCCAGCAGTTTTGCAGGTTACACCGGGGAGCTGTTTTTT	CASSFAGYTGELFF	-	TRBJ2-2	14	-	TRBV27
TGCGCCAGCAGACGGGACAGGAACTATGGCTACACCTTC	CASRRDRNYGYTF	TRBD1	TRBJ1-2	13	-	TRBV10-1
TGTGCCAGCAGCTTAGGGGACAGGGGTATCGGTGGCTACACCTTC	CASSLGDRGIGGYTF	TRBD1	TRBJ1-2	15	-	TRBV11-2
TGTGCCAGCAGTCCCCTCGAAGGAGGGGCTGAAGCTTTCTTT	CASSPLEGGAEAFF	-	TRBJ1-1	14	many	TRBV6-5
TGTGCCAGCAGCGTAGCGTATGGCGGGGGAGGCGATGAGCAGTTCTTC	CASSVAYGGGGDEQFF	TRBD2	TRBJ2-1	16	-	TRBV9
TGTGCCACCAGCAGGGACAGGGGGGATCGGACCGGGGAGCTGTTTTTT	CATSRDRGDRTGELFF	TRBD1	TRBJ2-2	16	-	TRBV15
TGTGCCAGCAGTTACTCTGGCGCGGGCGTGAGCAATCAGCCCCAGCATTTT	CASSYSGAGVSNQPQHF	-	TRBJ1-5	17	-	TRBV6-2/TRBV6-3
TGTGCCAGCAGCCAGGGAGGCCAGCCCCAGCATTTT	CASSQGGQPQHF	-	TRBJ1-5	12	-	TRBV3-1/TRBV3-2
TGTGCCAGCTCACCACCTCTCAGGTCTTCAGATACGCAGTATTTT	CASSPPLRSSDTQYF	-	TRBJ2-3	15	-	TRBV18
TGTGCCAGCAGTCGCCGGGAAAATTCACCCCTCCACTTT	CASSRRENSPLHF	-	TRBJ1-6	13	once	TRBV6-4
TGTGCCTCGTGGAGCTCTGGAAACACCATATATTTT	CASWSSGNTIYF	-	TRBJ1-3	12	-	TRBV6-5
TGTGCCAGCAGCTCTTGGGCCAAACTAACAGGGAATCGGCACGAGCAGTACTTC	CASSSWAKLTGNRHEQYF	-	TRBJ2-7	18	-	TRBV13
TGTGCCAGTAGTATAGGAGGAAACCCCTACAATGAGCAGTTCTTC	CASSIGGNPYNEQFF	-	TRBJ2-1	15	once	TRBV19
TGCGCCAGCAGCTTGGGCCTACAAGAGACCCAGTACTTC	CASSLGLQETQYF	-	TRBJ2-5	13	once	TRBV5-1
TGTGCCAGCAGCCATCGGACAGGGGCGGTGGGCAATCAGCCCCAGCATTTT	CASSHRTGAVGNQPQHF	TRBD1	TRBJ1-5	17	-	TRBV11-3